This record covers a single T cell receptor (beta chain). What it recognizes is unknown. The data originate from a study of T cell responses to AZD1222 COVID-19 vaccine. Overall study results and limits: Once two AZD1222 doses were given, Spike-specific TCR breadth and depth went up. White British ancestry dominated among donors, who included more females, and clonal diversity was possibly underestimated. Per reports, nearly half of all spike-specific TCRs target regions that are unmutated in variants.

Measured with immunoSEQ multiplex PCR; TCRdb has only the in-frame clones, and not every one. The sample holds 84,000 or so clones, around nine tenths seen once. This clonotype originated in an adult in good health. Here the sequenced sample was peripheral blood, taken on day 0 of MenACWY control vaccination.

DNA of the CDR3: TGTGCCAGCAGTTATTTTGCGGGAGGGGAAGCTTTCTTT. This codes for CASSYFAGGEAFF. The genes are TRBV6-6 and TRBJ1-1; D uncertain. In germline, CDR1 is MNHNY, CDR2 SVGAGI (reference sequence). This CDR3 is 13 amino acids long. Trimming cost V 3 bases and J 8 bases, with 13 bases left between them.